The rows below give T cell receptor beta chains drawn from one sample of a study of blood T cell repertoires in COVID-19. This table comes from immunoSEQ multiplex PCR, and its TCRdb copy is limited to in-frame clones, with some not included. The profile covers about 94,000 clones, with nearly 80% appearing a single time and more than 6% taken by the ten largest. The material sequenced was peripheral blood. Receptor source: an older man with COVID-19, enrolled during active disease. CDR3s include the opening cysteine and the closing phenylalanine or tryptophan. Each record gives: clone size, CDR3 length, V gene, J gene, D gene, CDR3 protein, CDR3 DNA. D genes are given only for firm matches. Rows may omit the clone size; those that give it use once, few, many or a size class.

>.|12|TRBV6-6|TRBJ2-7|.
CASSGDSYEQYF
TGTGCCAGCTCGGGGGATTCCTACGAGCAGTACTTC
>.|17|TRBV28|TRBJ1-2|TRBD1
CASRNYLPTGGGYGYTF
TGTGCCAGCAGGAACTATCTCCCGACAGGGGGAGGGTATGGCTACACCTTC
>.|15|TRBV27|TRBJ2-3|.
CASILQGKGTDTQYF
TGTGCCAGCATTCTACAGGGAAAGGGCACAGATACGCAGTATTTT
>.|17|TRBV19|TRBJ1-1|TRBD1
CASYPAASGTANTEAFF
TGTGCCAGCTACCCTGCCGCCTCCGGGACAGCGAACACTGAAGCTTTCTTT
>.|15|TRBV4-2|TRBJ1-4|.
CASSQGDKENEKLFF
TGTGCCAGCAGCCAAGGGGACAAGGAAAATGAAAAACTGTTTTTT
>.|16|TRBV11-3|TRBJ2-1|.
CASSLVSWSSYNEQFF
TGTGCCAGCAGCTTAGTTTCGTGGAGCTCCTACAATGAGCAGTTCTTC
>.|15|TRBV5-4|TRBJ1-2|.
CASRTPTASNYGYTF
TGTGCCAGCAGGACGCCTACAGCTTCTAACTATGGCTACACCTTC
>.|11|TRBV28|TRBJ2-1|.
CASQTDNEQFF
TGTGCCAGCCAGACTGACAATGAGCAGTTCTTC
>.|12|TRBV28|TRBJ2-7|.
CASSPPTSEQYF
TGTGCCAGCAGTCCACCAACTAGTGAGCAGTACTTC
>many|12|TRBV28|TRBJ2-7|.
CAINEEPYEQYF
TGTGCCATCAATGAGGAGCCTTACGAGCAGTACTTC
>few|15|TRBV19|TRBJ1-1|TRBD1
CASSIGGRGSAEAFF
TGTGCCAGTAGTATCGGTGGCAGGGGGAGCGCTGAAGCTTTCTTT
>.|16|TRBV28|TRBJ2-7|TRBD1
CASRPAGTGVPYEQYF
TGTGCCAGCAGGCCCGCCGGGACAGGGGTGCCCTACGAGCAGTACTTC
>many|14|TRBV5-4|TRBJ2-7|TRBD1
CASSPYRGNYEQYF
TGTGCCAGCAGCCCCTACAGGGGTAACTACGAGCAGTACTTC
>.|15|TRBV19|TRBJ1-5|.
CASSIQTGSNQPQHF
TGTGCCAGTAGTATCCAGACAGGTAGCAATCAGCCCCAGCATTTT
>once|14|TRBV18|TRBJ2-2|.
CASSSGHIAGELFF
TGTGCCAGCTCATCCGGACATATCGCCGGGGAGCTGTTTTTT
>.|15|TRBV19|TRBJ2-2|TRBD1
CASTIGGRNTGELFF
TGTGCCAGTACTATAGGGGGCAGGAACACCGGGGAGCTGTTTTTT
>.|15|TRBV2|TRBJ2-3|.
CASSGGGRSTDTQYF
TGTGCCAGTTCTGGCGGGGGCCGGAGCACAGATACGCAGTATTTT
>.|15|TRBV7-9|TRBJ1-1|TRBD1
CASRRTGTANTEAFF
TGTGCCAGCAGAAGAACCGGGACAGCCAACACTGAAGCTTTCTTT
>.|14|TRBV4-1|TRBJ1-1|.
CASSQVNPRTEAFF
TGCGCCAGCAGCCAAGTAAACCCCAGGACTGAAGCTTTCTTT
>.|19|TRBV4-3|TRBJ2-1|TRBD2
CASSQRVGSSGRAANEQFF
TGCGCCAGCAGCCAACGCGTCGGTTCTAGCGGGAGGGCAGCCAATGAGCAGTTCTTC
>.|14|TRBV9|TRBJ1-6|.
CASSVGAGDSPLHF
TGTGCCAGCAGCGTAGGGGCTGGCGATTCACCCCTCCACTTT
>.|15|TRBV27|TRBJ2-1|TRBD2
CASRQSGRASDEQFF
TGTGCCAGCAGACAGAGCGGGAGGGCCTCGGATGAGCAGTTCTTC
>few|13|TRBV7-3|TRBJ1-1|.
CASSFGQGLPAFF
TGTGCCAGCAGCTTTGGGCAGGGGTTACCAGCTTTCTTT
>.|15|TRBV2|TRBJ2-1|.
CASSEARFGAAEQFF
TGTGCCAGCAGTGAAGCAAGGTTTGGGGCAGCTGAGCAGTTCTTC
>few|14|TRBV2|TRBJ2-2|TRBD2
CAGVGTGGTGELFF
TGTGCCGGCGTAGGGACGGGGGGCACCGGGGAGCTGTTTTTT
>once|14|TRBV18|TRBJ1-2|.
CASSQYRDNYGYTF
TGTGCCAGCTCTCAATACAGGGATAACTATGGCTACACCTTC
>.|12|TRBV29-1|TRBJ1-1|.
CSVEKLNTEAFF
TGCAGCGTTGAGAAACTTAACACTGAAGCTTTCTTT
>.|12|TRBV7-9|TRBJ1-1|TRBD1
CASSLGTGGTFF
TGTGCCAGCAGCTTAGGGACAGGGGGAACTTTCTTT
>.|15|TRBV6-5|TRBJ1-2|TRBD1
CASSPTGLANYGYTF
TGTGCCAGCAGTCCGACAGGGCTGGCTAACTATGGCTACACCTTC
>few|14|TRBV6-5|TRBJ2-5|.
CASSYTGGTETQYF
TGTGCCAGCAGCTATACTGGGGGGACGGAGACCCAGTACTTC
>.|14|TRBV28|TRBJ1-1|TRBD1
CASNLDRGVIEAFF
TGTGCCAGCAACCTGGACAGGGGTGTTATTGAAGCTTTCTTT
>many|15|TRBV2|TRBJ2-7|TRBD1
CASEESGTGIYEQYF
TGTGCCAGCGAAGAATCCGGGACAGGGATTTACGAGCAGTACTTC
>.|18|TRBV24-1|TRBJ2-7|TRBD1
CATSDHIPGQGGTYEQYF
TGTGCCACCAGTGATCATATCCCGGGACAGGGTGGGACCTACGAGCAGTACTTC
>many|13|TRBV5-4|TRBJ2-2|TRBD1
CASRRTGAGELFF
TGTGCCAGCCGACGGACAGGGGCCGGGGAGCTGTTTTTT
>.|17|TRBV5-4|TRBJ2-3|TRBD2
CASREMRAGGGADTQYF
TGTGCCAGCAGGGAAATGAGAGCGGGAGGCGGGGCAGATACGCAGTATTTT
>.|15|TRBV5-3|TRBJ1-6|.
CARSLPVDRSISLHF
TGTGCCAGAAGCTTGCCGGTCGACAGAAGTATTTCCCTCCACTTT
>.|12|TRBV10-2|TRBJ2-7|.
CASSMTGDEQYF
TGCGCCAGCAGCATGACAGGTGACGAGCAGTACTTC
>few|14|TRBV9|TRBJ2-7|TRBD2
CASSPSGRGYEQYF
TGTGCCAGCAGCCCAAGCGGGAGGGGTTACGAGCAGTACTTC
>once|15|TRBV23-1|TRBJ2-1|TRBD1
CASSQSIQGDNEQFF
TGCGCCAGCAGTCAATCGATACAGGGGGACAATGAGCAGTTCTTC
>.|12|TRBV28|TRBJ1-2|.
CASSLAGYGYTF
TGTGCCAGCAGTTTAGCCGGCTATGGCTACACCTTC
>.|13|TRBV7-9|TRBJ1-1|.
CASSVDMNTEAFF
TGTGCCAGCAGCGTCGACATGAACACTGAAGCTTTCTTT
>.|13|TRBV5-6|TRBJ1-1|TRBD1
CASSDRGNTEAFF
TGTGCCAGCAGCGACAGGGGTAACACTGAAGCTTTCTTT
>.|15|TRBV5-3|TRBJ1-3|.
CARSLAGERGNTIYF
TGTGCCAGAAGCTTGGCGGGGGAGAGGGGAAACACCATATATTTT
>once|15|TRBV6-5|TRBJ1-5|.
CASSSADRPGRPQHF
TGTGCCAGCAGTTCCGCCGACAGGCCGGGTAGGCCCCAGCATTTT
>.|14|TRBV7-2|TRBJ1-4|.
CASSSDSYREKLFF
TGTGCCAGCAGCTCCGACAGTTACAGGGAAAAACTGTTTTTT
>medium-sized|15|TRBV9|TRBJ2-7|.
CASSVLGAPDYEQYF
TGTGCCAGCAGCGTACTGGGGGCCCCCGACTACGAGCAGTACTTC
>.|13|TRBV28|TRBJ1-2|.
CASSKQEIYGYTF
TGTGCCAGCAGTAAGCAGGAAATCTATGGCTACACCTTC
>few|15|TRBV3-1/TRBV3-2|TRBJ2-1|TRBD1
CASSQGGTGDDEQFF
TGTGCCAGCAGCCAAGGAGGGACAGGGGATGATGAGCAGTTCTTC
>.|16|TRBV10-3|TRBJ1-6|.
CAISETLFGDNSPLHF
TGTGCCATCAGTGAGACTCTCTTCGGAGATAATTCACCCCTCCACTTT
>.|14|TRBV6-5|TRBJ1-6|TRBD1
CASRGQGNNSPLHF
TGTGCCAGCAGAGGACAGGGCAATAATTCACCCCTCCACTTT
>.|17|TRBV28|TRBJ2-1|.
CASSLLGEDRSYNEQFF
TGTGCCAGCAGTTTGCTGGGGGAGGACCGCTCCTACAATGAGCAGTTCTTC
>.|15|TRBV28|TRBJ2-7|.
CASSTQGLLTYEQYF
TGTGCCAGCAGTACCCAGGGACTTCTCACCTACGAGCAGTACTTC
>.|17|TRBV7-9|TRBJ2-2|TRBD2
CASSPQRTSGNTGELFF
TGTGCCAGCAGCCCCCAGAGGACTAGCGGAAACACCGGGGAGCTGTTTTTT
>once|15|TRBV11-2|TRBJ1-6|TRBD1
CASSLSGGYNSPLHF
TGTGCCAGCAGCTTATCAGGGGGCTATAATTCACCCCTCCACTTT
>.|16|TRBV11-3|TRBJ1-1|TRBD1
CASSLEQGAPNTEAFF
TGTGCCAGCAGCTTAGAACAGGGGGCGCCGAACACTGAAGCTTTCTTT
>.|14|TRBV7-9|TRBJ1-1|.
CASNLLGQETEAFF
TGTGCCAGCAACCTCTTGGGGCAGGAGACTGAAGCTTTCTTT
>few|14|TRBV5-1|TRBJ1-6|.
CASQQGAGIFPLHF
TGCGCCAGCCAACAAGGAGCAGGGATCTTTCCCCTCCACTTT
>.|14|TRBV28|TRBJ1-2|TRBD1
CASSIPGQGPRNTF
TGTGCCAGCAGTATCCCGGGACAGGGACCTAGGAACACCTTC
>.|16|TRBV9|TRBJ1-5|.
CASSPRPGGPNQPQHF
TGTGCCAGCAGCCCACGCCCCGGGGGACCCAATCAGCCCCAGCATTTT